Listed below are T cell receptor beta chains from one sample, sequenced in a study of blood T cell repertoires in COVID-19. This table comes from immunoSEQ multiplex PCR, and its TCRdb copy is limited to in-frame clones, with some not included. Among roughly 150,000 clones, around 85% were seen once, and the ten largest hold approximately 7.6%. Material for sequencing was peripheral blood. The origin of the receptors is a woman of 80 years or more with COVID-19, enrolled during active disease. The CDR3 runs from the conserved cysteine through the conserved F or W. Fields, in order: V gene, J gene, clone size, D gene, CDR3 DNA, CDR3 protein. The D gene is left open where the match is weak. Part of the rows lack a size; the others show once, few, many or a class for expanded clones.

TRBV12-5	TRBJ2-1	-	-	TGTGCTAGTGGCCAGGACTACTGGGGTAAGCCCTACAATGAGCAGTTCTTC	CASGQDYWGKPYNEQFF
TRBV7-7	TRBJ2-7	-	TRBD2	TGTGCTAGTTGTCCGCAGCGGGAGAGGGATTACGAGCAGTACTTC	CASCPQRERDYEQYF
TRBV28	TRBJ1-2	-	TRBD1	TGTGCCAGCAGTCCCCCGGGACAGGAGACCTATGGCTACACCTTC	CASSPPGQETYGYTF
TRBV9	TRBJ1-2	-	TRBD1	TGTGCCAGCAGCGTAGGGACAGGGGTAGGAGGCTACACCTTC	CASSVGTGVGGYTF
TRBV5-1	TRBJ2-2	-	-	TGCGCCAGCAGCTTGGAGCAGGGGTGGACCGGGGAGCTGTTTTTT	CASSLEQGWTGELFF
TRBV6-5	TRBJ1-5	-	TRBD1	TGTGCCAGCAAACCTTCGGGACAGGGGATTCAGCCCCAGCATTTT	CASKPSGQGIQPQHF
TRBV27	TRBJ1-1	-	-	TGTGCCAGCAGTTTGAGGGAAGGATGGGCCACTGAAGCTTTCTTT	CASSLREGWATEAFF
TRBV5-1	TRBJ1-5	-	TRBD1	TGCGCCAGCAGCCCGGGACAGGGGGATCAGCCCCAGCATTTT	CASSPGQGDQPQHF
TRBV27	TRBJ1-1	-	-	TGTGCCAGCAGTTTTAACAGAAAGAACACTGAAGCTTTCTTT	CASSFNRKNTEAFF
TRBV27	TRBJ1-3	-	TRBD1	TGTGCCAGCAGTTCAACAGGGGGCCCCGGAAACACCATATATTTT	CASSSTGGPGNTIYF
TRBV2	TRBJ2-5	-	-	TGTGCCAGCAGTGGGGAGGGGGGGGAGACCCAGTACTTC	CASSGEGGETQYF
TRBV12-5	TRBJ1-4	-	-	TGTGCTAGTGGTTTGCACAGAACTAGCATATCAACTAATGAAAAACTGTTTTTT	CASGLHRTSISTNEKLFF
TRBV5-5	TRBJ2-1	-	TRBD2	TGTGCCAGCAGCTTGGCTAGCGGCAATGAGCAGTTCTTC	CASSLASGNEQFF
TRBV7-2	TRBJ2-5	-	TRBD2	TGTGCCAGCAGCCCTAGTGCTAGCGGGAATCAAGAGACCCAGTACTTC	CASSPSASGNQETQYF
TRBV9	TRBJ2-1	few	-	TGTGCCAGCAGCGCCGGCGACAGGGAGGTCGACAATGAGCAGTTCTTC	CASSAGDREVDNEQFF
TRBV7-9	TRBJ2-7	-	TRBD2	TGTGCCAGCAGCTCGCTAGCGGGGGGGCAATACGAGCAGTACTTC	CASSSLAGGQYEQYF
TRBV6-1	TRBJ1-1	-	-	TGTGCCAGCAGTGAACAGGCCAACACTGAAGCTTTCTTT	CASSEQANTEAFF
TRBV28	TRBJ2-2	-	TRBD1	TGTGCCAGCAGTTCGACGGGACAGCCGAACACCGGGGAGCTGTTTTTT	CASSSTGQPNTGELFF
TRBV9	TRBJ1-6	-	-	TGTGCCAGCAGCGCCGGGGTTGGTAATTCACCCCTCCACTTT	CASSAGVGNSPLHF
TRBV7-7	TRBJ1-2	-	-	TGTGCTAGCAGCCGACGCGGGGGGGAGGCCTACTATGGCTACACCTTC	CASSRRGGEAYYGYTF
TRBV3-1/TRBV3-2	TRBJ1-4	-	TRBD1	TGTGCCAGCAGCCACCCATCGGGACAGAACCCTGAAAAACTGTTTTTT	CASSHPSGQNPEKLFF
TRBV6-6	TRBJ2-7	-	TRBD2	TGTGCCAGCAACCTAGCGGCCTCCTACGAGCAGTACTTC	CASNLAASYEQYF
TRBV2	TRBJ2-4	-	-	TGTGCCAGCGGGGAGGGACAGGCCCAAAACATTCAGTACTTC	CASGEGQAQNIQYF
TRBV18	TRBJ1-1	-	TRBD1	TGTGCCAGCTCACCAGGACAGGGTGGGGTTGAAGCTTTCTTT	CASSPGQGGVEAFF